Given below is one TCR beta chain in context. The antigen remains unidentified. Genes here carry mouse names. The read ends 1 residue early relative to the CDR3; the germline J gene fills the gap. The sample has other DNA sequences that encode this CDR3 too. The method was immunoSEQ multiplex PCR; TCRdb's version includes in-frame clones alone and lacks a portion of them. The profile covers 20,000 to 25,000 clones, with 55% to 80% appearing a single time and 0.6% to 0.85% taken by the ten largest. Trimming removed 0 bases from V and 0 bases from J, with 4 bases in between. The V gene's germline CDR1 is NSHNY and CDR2 SYGAGN. The CDR3 runs 14 residues. The data were taken from a study of tissue T cells after allogeneic stem cell transplantation. Points from the study as a whole: Within patients, tissue anatomy strongly shaped TCR repertoire composition. Alloreactivity or antigen specificity of tissue TCRs was not determined; some clones might be host cells. Tissue-detected TCR repertoire was only partly captured by blood and spleen T cells.

This clonotype was sampled from a female BALB/c mouse in good health. As its MHC haplotype, the strain has H2-d. Material: spleen. V and J are TRBV13-1 and TRBJ1-3, with unresolved D. The CDR3 loop reads CASSDENSGNTLYF. CDR3 DNA, as far as it was read: TGTGCCAGCAGTGATGAGAATTCTGGAAATACGCTCTAT.